What follows describes a single T cell receptor (beta chain). What it binds is unknown. This sample was included in a study of neoadjuvant anti-PD-1 for oral cavity cancer. Turning to the study itself: Nivolumab at 3 mg/kg was mostly given biweekly, three to four doses, pre-surgery. Patients without progression got a fourth dose around day 43.

Time point of the sample: after neoadjuvant nivolumab, at surgical resection. Overall study results and limits: Higher pretreatment blood Treg/Th17 ratios correlated with higher pretreatment blood and lower post-treatment tumor TCRbeta clonality. Each response group had just a few patients in TCR analyses.

Germline assignment: CDR1 MNHEY and CDR2 SMNVEV (reference sequence). This CDR3 contains 15 residues. With 3 bases clipped from V and 2 bases from J, the junction kept 5 bases outside the gene matches. The protocol was immunoSEQ multiplex PCR, while the TCRdb copy is restricted to in-frame clones and leaves out a portion. The top ten hold approximately 3.6% of the sample, which has around 70,000 clones, 80% to 90% seen once. The sample consisted of PBMCs, taken after nivolumab (anti-PD-1) treatment. The sequence was obtained from a person aged 35-79 years with oral cavity squamous cell carcinoma. The chain has TRBV27 and TRBJ2-3; TRBD1 matches at 7 bases. CDR3 in amino acids: CASSLGQLYTDTQYF. The CDR3 DNA is TGTGCCAGCAGTTTGGGACAGCTATACACAGATACGCAGTATTTT.